The 28 T cell receptor beta chains below all came from one sample that was sequenced in a study of PD-1 blockade in classical Hodgkin lymphoma. Specified time point: cycle 4 day 1 (C4D1), after about 6 weeks of nivolumab. Each patient experienced a relapse that followed autologous stem cell transplantation, and brentuximab vedotin exposure varied. Negative selection with magnets was how CD8+ T cells were isolated from the thawed PBMCs. Sequenced by immunoSEQ multiplex PCR; TCRdb stores in-frame clones only, minus some. In the table there are roughly 1,300 clones, roughly 79% of which are singletons. Sequencing used CD8+ T cells from blood, obtained before the fourth cycle of nivolumab. Receptors were obtained from a human donor with classical Hodgkin lymphoma. The donor label of this sample is uncertain.

The V call is TRBV29-1, the J call TRBJ1-3; D gene unclear. The ends were cut back, 6 bases at V and 0 bases at J, with 6 bases in the middle. Looked up from germline, CDR1 is SQVTM and CDR2 is ANQGSEA. This CDR3 spans 12 amino acids. The CDR3 DNA is TGCAGCGTCCCGAGCTCTGGAAACACCATATATTTT. Translated: CSVPSSGNTIYF.

The rearrangement uses TRBV10-3 and TRBJ2-5, with D perhaps TRBD1 (6 bases). Deletions cut 6 bases from V and 2 bases from J, with 10 bases between. The CDR3 has 13 amino acids. Germline V gives CDR1 ENHRY, CDR2 SYGVKD. CDR3 residues: CAIRRQVQETQYF. DNA of the CDR3: TGTGCCATCAGACGACAGGTTCAAGAGACCCAGTACTTC.

Only one count was recorded for this clone. The chain carries TRBV27 and TRBJ1-2; D unclear. CDR1 and CDR2 from the germline V gene are MNHEY and SMNVEV (reference sequence). The CDR3 spans 12 residues. V shed 5 bases and J shed 0 bases, with 4 bases lying between them. The CDR3 region is CASSRANYGYTF. In nucleotides, the CDR3 is TGTGCCAGCAGTAGGGCTAACTATGGCTACACCTTC.

J is TRBJ1-6 and V is TRBV7-5. TRBV7-5 is described as a pseudogene. CDR3 size: 14 residues. CDR3 loop: CASSLAQLPSPLHF. DNA for the CDR3: TGTGCCAGCAGCTTAGCCCAACTACCTTCACCCCTCCACTTT.

This chain joins TRBV6-4 and TRBJ2-3; possibly TRBD1 for D (6 bases). V was pared by 0 bases and J by 6 bases, with 16 bases between. CDR1 and CDR2 from the germline V gene are MRHNA and SNTAGT. This CDR3 contains 16 residues. Here the CDR3 reads CASSDSRGSSVDTQYF. The CDR3 DNA reads as TGTGCCAGCAGTGACTCGAGGGGGTCTTCGGTTGATACGCAGTATTTT.

The chain is built from TRBV4-1 and TRBJ1-3; the D is unclear. V was pared by 2 bases and J by 0 bases, with 17 bases between. The germline V gene has CDR1 MGHRA and CDR2 YSYEKL. This CDR3 is 18 amino acids long. CDR3 loop: CASSQLDMGMISGNTIYF. CDR3 bases: TGCGCCAGCAGCCAATTAGACATGGGGATGATCTCTGGAAACACCATATATTTT.

J is TRBJ1-1 and V is TRBV7-9, with 8 bases matching TRBD1. The CDR3 sequence is 15 residues long. Germline V gene data show CDR1 as SEHNR and CDR2 as FQNEAQ (reference sequence). J gave up 3 bases and V 1 base, and 4 bases lay outside the gene matches. This CDR3 reads CASSLEDRVDTEAFF. In DNA, the CDR3 is TGTGCCAGCAGCTTAGAGGACAGGGTGGACACTGAAGCTTTCTTT. The full variable domain, its missing parts supplied by reference TRBV7-9 and TRBJ1-1, is DTGVSQNPRHKITKRGQNVTFRCDPISEHNRLYWYRQTLGQGPEFLTYFQNEAQLEKSRLLSDRFSAERPKGSFSTLEIQRTEQGDSAMYLCASSLEDRVDTEAFFGQGTRLTVV.

The V gene is TRBV7-3, the J gene TRBJ2-3; 9 positions agree with TRBD2. Germline V CDR1 and CDR2: SGHTA, FQGTGA. With V trimmed by 2 bases and J by 3 bases, 3 bases remained unmatched. CDR3 length: 15 residues. The CDR3 sequence: CASSLAGGQTDTQYF. Written as DNA, the CDR3 is TGTGCCAGCAGCTTAGCGGGGGGGCAAACAGATACGCAGTATTTT.

This rearrangement joins TRBV6-5 to TRBJ2-7; the D is unclear. This CDR3 spans 13 amino acids. Germline CDR1 and CDR2: MNHEY and SVGAGI. Trimming left V 4 bases short and J 5 bases short, with 12 bases between. The CDR3 DNA follows: TGTGCCAGCAGTTTAACCACCATGGACGAGCAGTACTTC. Amino acids: CASSLTTMDEQYF.

V and J are TRBV29-1 and TRBJ1-2; 7 bases fit TRBD1. Trimming removed 4 bases from V and 2 bases from J; junction bases left unmatched: 1. The CDR3 has 12 amino acids. In germline, CDR1 is SQVTM, CDR2 ANQGSEA. CDR3 nucleotides: TGCAGCGTTGTGACAGGGAACTATGGCTACACCTTC. It codes for CSVVTGNYGYTF.

The table lists this clone with a count of one. The chain joins TRBV11-2 to TRBJ2-5; no firm D call. This CDR3 has 13 residues. Germline CDR1 and CDR2: SGHAT and FQNNGV. Trimming removed 1 base from V and 2 bases from J, with 5 bases in between. The CDR3 nucleotides read TGTGCCAGCAGCTTAGGGGGTCAAGAGACCCAGTACTTC. Translating it yields CASSLGGQETQYF.

CDR3 bases: TGTGCCAGCTCACCAGACTGGGGGCCAGATACGCAGTATTTT. Its translation: CASSPDWGPDTQYF. V gene TRBV18 combines with J gene TRBJ2-3, with TRBD1 as a possible D gene (6 bases). From germline, CDR1 is KGHSH and CDR2 LQKENI. V dropped 2 bases and J dropped 4 bases, with 10 bases sitting between them. The CDR3 covers 14 residues.

The chain carries TRBV6-4 and TRBJ2-1; D not certain. CDR3 length: 15 amino acids. Trimming pared 0 bases from V and 6 bases from J, leaving 12 bases between. Germline V gene data show CDR1 as MRHNA and CDR2 as SNTAGT. In DNA, the CDR3 is TGTGCCAGCAGTGACTCCCCTAGTTCGGTCAATGAGCAGTTCTTC. This sequence encodes CASSDSPSSVNEQFF.

The J gene is TRBJ2-7, the V gene TRBV30; a weak D match, TRBD2 (5 bases). The germline CDR1 and CDR2 sequences are GTSNPN and SVGIG (reference sequence). This CDR3 is built from 12 residues. The V end was cut by 3 bases, the J end by 0 bases, with 6 bases between. This chain's CDR3 is CAWSGISYEQYF. In nucleotides, the CDR3 is TGTGCCTGGAGCGGGATCTCCTACGAGCAGTACTTC.

The count of this clone is one. The V gene is TRBV11-2, the J gene TRBJ1-1; D unresolved. Germline V gene lookup returns CDR1 SGHAT and CDR2 FQNNGV. V was trimmed by 4 bases and J by 1 base, leaving 10 bases between them. This CDR3 has 14 amino acids. CDR3 nucleotides: TGTGCCAGCAGCTCTATACTACAGAACACTGAAGCTTTCTTT. This sequence encodes CASSSILQNTEAFF.

In this sample, this clone is hyperexpanded. This chain connects TRBV23-1 to TRBJ1-1; 12 positions agree with TRBD1. TRBV23-1 is an open reading frame whose function is uncertain. CDR3 length: 18 amino acids. V shed 4 bases, J shed 3 bases, and the junction held 12 bases outside the gene matches. This chain's CDR3 is CASSPPTGTGGADTEAFF. CDR3 in DNA: TGCGCCAGCAGTCCCCCAACCGGGACAGGGGGCGCGGACACTGAAGCTTTCTTT.

In DNA form, the CDR3 reads TGTGCCAGCAGCTTAGAGGGTGGTGGCTACGAGCAGTACTTC. This encodes CASSLEGGGYEQYF. The J gene is TRBJ2-7, the V gene TRBV7-8; no definite D call. Germline assignment: CDR1 SGHVS and CDR2 FQNEAQ. The CDR3 covers 14 residues. V was shortened by 1 base and J by 3 bases, with 10 bases between the two germline ends.

The V call is TRBV6-5, the J call TRBJ2-7; 7 positions agree with TRBD2. The ends lost 1 base at V and 2 bases at J; junction bases unmatched: 5. Germline-derived CDR1 and CDR2 are MNHEY and SVGAGI. CDR3 length equals 15 residues. The CDR3 DNA reads as TGTGCCAGCAGTTACTTAATGGGGGGGGCCTACGAGCAGTACTTC. It yields the protein CASSYLMGGAYEQYF.

J is TRBJ1-2 and V is TRBV19; D is ambiguous. The CDR3 is made up of 13 amino acids. Per germline, CDR1 LNHDA and CDR2 SQIVND (reference sequence). Trimming took 2 bases from V and 3 from J, leaving 7 bases between them. This chain's CDR3 is CASSITADYGYTF. In DNA form, the CDR3 reads TGTGCCAGTAGTATAACGGCAGACTATGGCTACACCTTC.

This chain uses TRBV7-2 with TRBJ2-7, with 8 nucleotides matching TRBD1. This CDR3 comprises 15 residues. CDR1 is SGHTA and CDR2 is FQGNSA in the germline V gene. Losses at the gene ends were 7 bases for V and 3 bases for J; bases not matched to a gene: 11. The CDR3 region is CASTNWAGGIYEQYF. The DNA of the CDR3 is TGTGCCAGCACCAACTGGGCAGGGGGCATCTACGAGCAGTACTTC.

As to this clone: At the DNA level, this CDR3 is encoded by other sequences in the same sample as well. J is TRBJ2-5 and V is TRBV7-9; D possibly uses TRBD1 or TRBD2 (6 bases each). CDR3 length: 15 amino acids. V was pared by 5 bases and J by 2 bases, with 15 bases between. Germline CDR1 SEHNR, CDR2 FQNEAQ (reference sequence). The CDR3: CASSPTGTPQETQYF. The CDR3, as DNA: TGTGCCAGCAGCCCCACAGGGACTCCTCAAGAGACCCAGTACTTC.

The chain employs TRBV27 and TRBJ2-1; 9 bases fit TRBD2. Trimming at V came to 6 bases and at J to 7 bases, leaving 10 bases not matched to a gene. Germline CDR1 is MNHEY and CDR2 is SMNVEV (reference sequence). The CDR3 is 15 residues long. CDR3 amino acids: CASSISGLAGNEQFF. The DNA for the CDR3 is TGTGCCAGCAGCATTTCCGGGCTAGCGGGAAATGAGCAGTTCTTC.

The chain links TRBV7-9 to TRBJ2-3; 8 bases match TRBD2. With V trimmed by 1 base and J by 2 bases, 2 bases remained unmatched. The germline V gene has CDR1 SEHNR and CDR2 FQNEAQ (reference sequence). This CDR3 spans 15 amino acids. CDR3 sequence (DNA): TGTGCCAGCAGCTTAGGGCGGGGGGACACAGATACGCAGTATTTT. The encoded protein is CASSLGRGDTDTQYF.

The gene calls are TRBV27 and TRBJ2-3, with 13 bases aligning to TRBD2. There are 16 residues in the CDR3. After removal of 5 bases from V and 6 bases from J, the junction contained 8 bases not matched to a gene. Germline loops: CDR1 MNHEY, CDR2 SMNVEV (reference sequence). DNA for the CDR3: TGTGCCAGCAGTCCCGGACTAGCGGGAGCGGGGGATACGCAGTATTTT. It translates to CASSPGLAGAGDTQYF.

The rearrangement joins TRBV7-7 to TRBJ1-3, with D possibly TRBD1 on 6 matching bases. CDR3 length equals 15 residues. V was trimmed by 6 bases and J by 2 bases, leaving 14 bases between them. Germline V gene data show CDR1 as SSHAT and CDR2 as FNYEAQ (reference sequence). CDR3 nucleotides: TGTGCCAGCAGGGGCAGGGGACCCGCTGGAAACACCATATATTTT. Residues: CASRGRGPAGNTIYF.

Notes on this clone: At one of its ends the junction is not consistent with the germline gene, which may arise from a read error. The gene calls are TRBV2 and TRBJ1-5, with D tentatively TRBD1 (5 bases). The CDR3 runs 16 residues. CDR1 is SNHLY and CDR2 is FYNNEI in the germline V gene. Here the CDR3 reads CASREGARGGNQPQHF. CDR3 bases: TGTGCCAGCAGGGAAGGGGCGAGAGGTGGGAATCAGCCCCAGCATTTT.

The chain is built from TRBV7-3 and TRBJ2-3; 16 bases agree with TRBD2. V shed 5 bases and J 1 base; nucleotides not matched to a gene: 6. The CDR3 totals 18 residues. Germline CDR1 and CDR2: SGHTA and FQGTGA. As DNA, the CDR3 is TGTGCCAGCAGCCAGGGACTAGCGGGGGGGCCGGGCACAGATACGCAGTATTTT. Its translation: CASSQGLAGGPGTDTQYF.

The chain carries TRBV5-1 and TRBJ1-2; the D is unclear. The V end lost 3 bases, the J end lost 6 bases, and 12 bases lay between the germline ends. This CDR3 spans 13 amino acids. Germline-derived CDR1 and CDR2 are SGHRS and YFSETQ. CDR3 coding DNA: TGCGCCAGCAGCTCCCCGGCGGGCGATGGCTACACCTTC. Amino acid sequence: CASSSPAGDGYTF.